This TCR beta chain was obtained from a study of shared clonotypes between healthy human individuals. V was pared by 2 bases and J by 0 bases, with 7 bases between. CDR1 and CDR2 from the germline V gene are MNHEY and SVGAGI. This CDR3 contains 15 residues. Under the authors' procedure: Filtering differed, since immunoSEQ gave only junction sequences and no quality scores. TCRdb's copy holds only in-frame clones and misses some; the assay was immunoSEQ multiplex PCR. V, J and clone size reflect that table, while D and trimming were determined from the DNA. Of about 2 million clones detected, approximately 94% appear once; the ten largest clones hold around 1.1%. Naive CD8 cells were CD45RO-negative, positively selected for CCR7, excluding terminally differentiated effector memory CD45RA+ cells. Healthy HIV-negative adults with no recent acute infections or vaccinations were recruited as donors.

The chain has TRBV6-5 and TRBJ2-2; D is uncertain. The sequence was obtained from a man aged 18 to 30 in good health. Sequencing used naive CD8+ T cells sorted from blood. The CDR3 DNA reads as TGTGCCAGCAGTTACGGTGCACCGAACACCGGGGAGCTGTTTTTT. It translates to CASSYGAPNTGELFF.